A single sample gave rise to the 9 T cell receptor beta chains below, sequenced in a study of cytomegalovirus exposure and HLA in healthy donors (dated by TCRdb to 2015 to 2018). Receptor libraries were prepared by the immunoSEQ multiplex PCR assay. The multiplex PCR relied on a mix of 60 forward primers for TCR Vbeta segments and 13 reverse primers for TCR Jbeta segments. The clones in this table, taken by TCRdb from immuneACCESS, are in-frame only. Not every clone is retained; where verified, under half of the shortfall comes from an unresolved V gene, and the cause of the rest is unknown. The sample records approximately 92,000 clones, just under 70% of which are singletons. Clones ranked in the top ten supply 2.5% to 3% of the sample. Specimen: PBMCs. The receptors were gathered from a man over 45 in good health and CMV-seronegative.

This sequence joins TRBV7-9 and TRBJ2-7, with D perhaps matching TRBD2 (6 bases). Germline CDR1 and CDR2: SEHNR and FQNEAQ (reference sequence). V dropped 2 bases and J dropped 3 bases, with 14 bases sitting between them. CDR3 length equals 15 residues. The CDR3 reads CASSLWDSGLYEQYF. CDR3 DNA: TGTGCCAGCAGCTTATGGGACTCGGGACTCTACGAGCAGTACTTC.

J is TRBJ2-2 and V is TRBV18; no definite D call. The CDR3 is made up of 12 amino acids. Germline V gene sequence: CDR1 KGHSH, CDR2 LQKENI. V lost 5 bases and J 3 bases, leaving 4 bases between the germline ends. In nucleotides, the CDR3 is TGTGCCAGCTCATCTGACACCGGGGAGCTGTTTTTT. This gives the protein CASSSDTGELFF.

This chain joins TRBV19 and TRBJ1-1; D gene ambiguous. In germline, CDR1 is LNHDA, CDR2 SQIVND (reference sequence). V was pared by 3 bases and J by 1 base, with 6 bases between. The CDR3 length is 13 residues. The CDR3 coding sequence is TGTGCCAGTAGTATGAACGGGAACACTGAAGCTTTCTTT. Its translation: CASSMNGNTEAFF.

Concerning this clone: The germline gene is not matched at one end of the junction; a read error may be the cause. The gene calls are TRBV27 and TRBJ2-5; D is ambiguous. The CDR3 contains 15 residues. Germline lookup yields CDR1 MNHEY and CDR2 SMNVEV (reference sequence). CDR3 bases: TGTGCCGGCAGTTTATATGGCAAGTACCAAGAGACCCAGTACTTC. It codes for CAGSLYGKYQETQYF.

V gene TRBV5-4 combines with J gene TRBJ2-5; TRBD2 matches at 11 bases. Trimming took 2 bases from V and 5 from J; bases not matched to a gene: 14. Germline CDR1 and CDR2: SGHNT and YYREEE (reference sequence). This CDR3 is built from 18 residues. The DNA for the CDR3 is TGTGCCAGCAGCTTAAACCCGGGACTAGCGGCTCCTAGGGAGACCCAGTACTTC. Protein: CASSLNPGLAAPRETQYF.

The chain combines TRBV7-8 with TRBJ1-5; the match to TRBD1 covers 9 bases. J gave up 6 bases and V 5 bases, and 8 bases lay outside the gene matches. This CDR3 has 15 amino acids. Germline loops: CDR1 SGHVS, CDR2 FQNEAQ. CDR3 region: CASSRDRARGQPQHF. CDR3 sequence (DNA): TGTGCCAGCAGCCGGGACAGGGCGCGGGGTCAGCCCCAGCATTTT.

This clone was picked up a small number of times. The CDR3 loop is CASSQGQTSGNTIYF. CDR3 bases: TGTGCCAGCAGCCAGGGACAGACCTCTGGAAACACCATATATTTT. This chain uses TRBV4-2 with TRBJ1-3, with 7 bases identical to TRBD1. This CDR3 is 15 amino acids long. The V gene end was trimmed by 3 bases and the J gene end by 0 bases; junction bases not matched to a gene: 2. Germline CDR1 is LGHNA and CDR2 is YNFKEQ.

The V gene is TRBV9, the J gene TRBJ1-1; unclear D gene. There are 13 residues in the CDR3. Looked up from germline, CDR1 is SGDLS and CDR2 is YYNGEE. Trimming cost V 0 bases and J 4 bases, with 7 bases left between them. CDR3 sequence: CASSVEPSTEAFF. CDR3 bases: TGTGCCAGCAGCGTAGAGCCGAGCACTGAAGCTTTCTTT.

V gene TRBV7-9 combines with J gene TRBJ1-5; D remains unclear. The CDR3 has 12 amino acids. Trimming left V 3 bases short and J 4 bases short, with 4 bases between. CDR1 is SEHNR, CDR2 FQNEAQ, per germline (reference sequence). The CDR3 nucleotides read TGTGCCAGCAGCTTCGGGAATCAGCCCCAGCATTTT. Its translation is CASSFGNQPQHF.